This TCR beta chain was retrieved from a study of shared clonotypes between healthy human individuals. Across several immunoSEQ plates, the genomic DNA of each subset was split evenly. Clones were sequenced by immunoSEQ multiplex PCR, and TCRdb holds only the in-frame ones, with some missing. The sample has 1,100,000 or so clones, 75% to 80% seen once. Study-wide results and caveats: Since donors were few, the genetic and exposure-history diversity represented was limited. The study generally estimated greater richness for naive than memory subsets.

Partitioning of CD4+ cells yielded a CD45RA+ naive subset and a CD45RA-negative memory subset. In the case of this clone: What it binds is unknown.

The CDR3 is 13 residues long. V was clipped by 4 bases and J by 0 bases, with 4 bases between them. Germline assignment: CDR1 SEHNR and CDR2 FQNEAQ (reference sequence). The rearrangement links TRBV7-9 to TRBJ1-3; D call uncertain. Sequenced material: memory CD4+ T cells from PBMCs. As for subset: CD45RA-negative fraction. This receptor was obtained from a man aged 18 to 29 in good health. Some clones in this sample may be carry-over from other donors' samples. CDR3 DNA sequence: TGTGCCAGCAGCTCATTCTCTGGAAACACCATATATTTT. It translates to CASSSFSGNTIYF.